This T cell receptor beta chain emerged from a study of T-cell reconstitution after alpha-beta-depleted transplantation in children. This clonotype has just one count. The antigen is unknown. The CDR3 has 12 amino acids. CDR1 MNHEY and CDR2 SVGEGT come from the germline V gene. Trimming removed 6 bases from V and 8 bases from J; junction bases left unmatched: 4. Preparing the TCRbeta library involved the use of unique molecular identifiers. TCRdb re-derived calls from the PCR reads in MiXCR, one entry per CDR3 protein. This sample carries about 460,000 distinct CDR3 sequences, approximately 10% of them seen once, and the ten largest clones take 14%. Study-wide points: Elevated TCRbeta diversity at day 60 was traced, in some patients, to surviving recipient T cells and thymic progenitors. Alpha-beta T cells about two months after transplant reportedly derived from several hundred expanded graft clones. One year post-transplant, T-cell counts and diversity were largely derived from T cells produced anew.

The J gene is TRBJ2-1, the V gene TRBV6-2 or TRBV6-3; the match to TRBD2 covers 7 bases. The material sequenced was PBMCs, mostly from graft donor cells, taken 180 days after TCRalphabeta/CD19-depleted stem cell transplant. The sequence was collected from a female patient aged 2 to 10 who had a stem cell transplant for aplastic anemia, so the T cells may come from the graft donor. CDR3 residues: CASRTAGYEQFF. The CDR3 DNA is TGTGCCAGCAGAACAGCGGGATATGAGCAGTTCTTC.